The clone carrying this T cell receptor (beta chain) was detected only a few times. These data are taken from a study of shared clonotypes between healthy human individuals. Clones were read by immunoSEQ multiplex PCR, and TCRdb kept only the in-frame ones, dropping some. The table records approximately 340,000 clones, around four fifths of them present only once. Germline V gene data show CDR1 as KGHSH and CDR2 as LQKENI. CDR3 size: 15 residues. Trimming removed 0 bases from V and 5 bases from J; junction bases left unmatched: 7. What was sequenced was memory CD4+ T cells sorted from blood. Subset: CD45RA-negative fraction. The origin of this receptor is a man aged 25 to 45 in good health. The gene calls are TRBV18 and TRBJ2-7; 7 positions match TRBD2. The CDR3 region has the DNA TGTGCCAGCTCACCACCTCTGGGAGGGATCGACGAGCAGTACTTC. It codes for CASSPPLGGIDEQYF.